This T cell receptor (beta chain) came from a study of T cell responses to AZD1222 COVID-19 vaccine. The study's findings and limits: It should be noted that donors were predominantly white British and more often female, and clonal diversity was possibly underestimated. Just six people given AZD1222 tested seropositive at baseline.

With respect to this clone: What it recognizes is unknown.

The V end was cut by 4 bases, the J end by 6 bases, with 17 bases between. The germline V gene has CDR1 SGDLS and CDR2 YYNGEE. There are 15 residues in the CDR3. Sequenced by immunoSEQ multiplex PCR; TCRdb stores in-frame clones only, minus some. Of 110,000 to 150,000 clones in the sample, 85% to 90% were seen once. The sequencing used peripheral blood, collected on day 0 of AZD1222 vaccination. The TCR comes from an adult in good health. The rearrangement uses TRBV9 and TRBJ2-1; D is perhaps TRBD1 or TRBD2 (5 bases each). CDR3 residues: CASSPIGTQGNEQFF. CDR3 DNA sequence: TGTGCCAGCAGCCCTATAGGGACCCAGGGCAATGAGCAGTTCTTC.